This section outlines one T cell receptor (beta chain) sequence together with its context. Germline values: CDR1 MNHEY, CDR2 SVGAGI. This CDR3 contains 15 residues. Trimming shortened V by 2 bases and J by 3 bases, and 13 bases separated the two germline ends. This entry belongs to a study of blood T cell repertoires in COVID-19. Across the whole study: The United States, Italy and Spain were the sources of the acute and convalescent COVID-19 samples.

Profiling relied on immunoSEQ multiplex PCR, and the TCRdb table lists in-frame clones only, not all of them. The sample lists 40,000 to 50,000 clones, approximately 85% occurring once. The sample taken for sequencing was peripheral blood. The V and J genes are TRBV6-5 and TRBJ1-1; no clear D gene. The clonotype was recovered from a man aged 40-49 years with active or convalescent COVID-19. The CDR3 protein is CASSYRSLVDTEAFF. The CDR3 DNA sequence: TGTGCCAGCAGTTACAGATCCCTAGTCGACACTGAAGCTTTCTTT.